This is a list of T cell receptor beta chains from one sample in a study of blood T cell repertoires in COVID-19. The repertoire was sequenced with immunoSEQ multiplex PCR; TCRdb's copy has only in-frame clones and lacks some. The sample has 150,000 to 190,000 clones; 76% are singletons. What was sequenced was peripheral blood. The receptors originated from an elderly woman with acute or convalescent COVID-19. CDR3s include the opening cysteine and the closing phenylalanine or tryptophan. D genes are given only for firm matches. Clone size is given for some rows only: seen once, a few or many times, or a class if the clone is expanded.

len: 21
abundance: .
j_gene: TRBJ2-1
v_gene: TRBV18
d_gene: TRBD2
CDR3nt: TGTGCCAGCTCACCAGTAGTAACCGCCGGGACTAGCGGGAATACCTACAATGAGCAGTTCTTC
CDR3aa: CASSPVVTAGTSGNTYNEQFF

len: 13
abundance: .
j_gene: TRBJ2-5
v_gene: TRBV29-1
d_gene: TRBD2
CDR3nt: TGCAGCCAGATAGCGGGAGAGGCAGAGACCCAGTACTTC
CDR3aa: CSQIAGEAETQYF

len: 15
abundance: .
j_gene: TRBJ2-1
v_gene: TRBV19
d_gene: TRBD2
CDR3nt: TGTGCCAGTAGTAGACTAGCGGGATCCTACAATGAGCAGTTCTTC
CDR3aa: CASSRLAGSYNEQFF

len: 13
abundance: .
j_gene: TRBJ1-5
v_gene: TRBV12-5
d_gene: .
CDR3nt: TGTGCTAGTGGTTTGTTTTCGGGTCAGCCCCAGCATTTT
CDR3aa: CASGLFSGQPQHF

len: 15
abundance: .
j_gene: TRBJ1-1
v_gene: TRBV6-5
d_gene: .
CDR3nt: TGTGCCAGCAGTTACTCGCCGGACAGGAACACTGAAGCTTTCTTT
CDR3aa: CASSYSPDRNTEAFF

len: 15
abundance: .
j_gene: TRBJ2-7
v_gene: TRBV11-3
d_gene: .
CDR3nt: TGTGCCAGCAGCTTAGCTGCGGGTCCCATCTACGAGCAGTACTTC
CDR3aa: CASSLAAGPIYEQYF

len: 17
abundance: .
j_gene: TRBJ1-1
v_gene: TRBV20-1
d_gene: TRBD1
CDR3nt: TGCAGTGCTAGTCGTTTTCCGGACAGGGGAAGGAATACTGAAGCTTTCTTT
CDR3aa: CSASRFPDRGRNTEAFF

len: 14
abundance: .
j_gene: TRBJ2-3
v_gene: TRBV9
d_gene: .
CDR3nt: TGTGCCAGCAGCGTAGTCTCCGAGTCAGATACGCAGTATTTT
CDR3aa: CASSVVSESDTQYF

len: 12
abundance: few
j_gene: TRBJ2-7
v_gene: TRBV29-1
d_gene: .
CDR3nt: TGCAGCGTTAGAGGGAACATGCACGAGCAGTACTTC
CDR3aa: CSVRGNMHEQYF

len: 15
abundance: .
j_gene: TRBJ2-7
v_gene: TRBV6-5
d_gene: TRBD2
CDR3nt: TGTGCCAGCGGAGACGGACTAGCGGGTCAGAACGAGCAGTACTTC
CDR3aa: CASGDGLAGQNEQYF

len: 15
abundance: .
j_gene: TRBJ2-1
v_gene: TRBV7-3
d_gene: .
CDR3nt: TGTGCCAGCAGACTGCTGGCGGGCGCTTACAATGAGCAGTTCTTC
CDR3aa: CASRLLAGAYNEQFF

len: 16
abundance: .
j_gene: TRBJ2-1
v_gene: TRBV5-1
d_gene: .
CDR3nt: TGCGCCAGCAGCCCAGATACTAGCTTCTCGTACAATGAGCAGTTCTTC
CDR3aa: CASSPDTSFSYNEQFF

len: 17
abundance: .
j_gene: TRBJ2-6
v_gene: TRBV6-1
d_gene: .
CDR3nt: TGTGCCAGCAGTGGAAGGACAGATAGCTCTGGGGCCAACGTCCTGACTTTC
CDR3aa: CASSGRTDSSGANVLTF

len: 13
abundance: .
j_gene: TRBJ2-1
v_gene: TRBV11-3
d_gene: TRBD2
CDR3nt: TGTGCCAGCAGCTGGACTAGCGTAACTGAGCAGTTCTTC
CDR3aa: CASSWTSVTEQFF

len: 13
abundance: .
j_gene: TRBJ1-6
v_gene: TRBV2
d_gene: TRBD1
CDR3nt: TGTGCCAGCAGGGGACAGACTAATTCACCCCTCCACTTT
CDR3aa: CASRGQTNSPLHF

len: 15
abundance: .
j_gene: TRBJ1-1
v_gene: TRBV6-6
d_gene: .
CDR3nt: TGTGCCAGCACTATAAATGAGGGCCTGAACACTGAAGCTTTCTTT
CDR3aa: CASTINEGLNTEAFF

len: 13
abundance: .
j_gene: TRBJ2-7
v_gene: TRBV2
d_gene: .
CDR3nt: TGTGCCAGCAGTCCCGGACAGTCCTACGAGCAGTACTTC
CDR3aa: CASSPGQSYEQYF

len: 17
abundance: few
j_gene: TRBJ1-1
v_gene: TRBV3-1/TRBV3-2
d_gene: .
CDR3nt: TGTGCCAGCAGCTTGAGGGTGGCAGGCGCCTCAGTCACTGAAGCTTTCTTT
CDR3aa: CASSLRVAGASVTEAFF

len: 11
abundance: once
j_gene: TRBJ2-1
v_gene: TRBV29-1
d_gene: .
CDR3nt: TGCAGCGCTTGGAGGGGTGCATTCCAGTTCTTC
CDR3aa: CSAWRGAFQFF

len: 15
abundance: few
j_gene: TRBJ1-4
v_gene: TRBV5-5
d_gene: .
CDR3nt: TGTGCCAGCAGCTCCTCATCAGGGAACGGAGAAAAACTGTTTTTT
CDR3aa: CASSSSSGNGEKLFF

len: 14
abundance: .
j_gene: TRBJ2-7
v_gene: TRBV6-5
d_gene: TRBD1
CDR3nt: TGTGCCAGCAGAGGACAGGTGGACTCCTACGAGCAGTACTTC
CDR3aa: CASRGQVDSYEQYF

len: 15
abundance: .
j_gene: TRBJ2-1
v_gene: TRBV2
d_gene: TRBD2
CDR3nt: TGTGCCGGATCCAGGTCCCTAGCGGAGAAAAATGAGCAGTTCTTC
CDR3aa: CAGSRSLAEKNEQFF

len: 14
abundance: .
j_gene: TRBJ1-1
v_gene: TRBV7-2
d_gene: .
CDR3nt: TGTGCCAGCAGCTCAGGCAGTAAGAACACTGAAGCTTTCTTT
CDR3aa: CASSSGSKNTEAFF

len: 14
abundance: .
j_gene: TRBJ2-7
v_gene: TRBV6-5
d_gene: TRBD1
CDR3nt: TGTGCCAGCAGTTACCGGACAGGGCGGTACGAGCAGTACTTC
CDR3aa: CASSYRTGRYEQYF

len: 19
abundance: .
j_gene: TRBJ2-7
v_gene: TRBV9
d_gene: TRBD2
CDR3nt: TGTGCCAGCAGCGGGCCTAGCGGGGGGGTAGGGAACATTGTCTACGAGCAGTACTTC
CDR3aa: CASSGPSGGVGNIVYEQYF

len: 17
abundance: .
j_gene: TRBJ2-2
v_gene: TRBV7-7
d_gene: TRBD1
CDR3nt: TGTGCCAGCAGCTTAAACCCCGGGACAGGGGGGGCCCGGGAGCTGTTTTTT
CDR3aa: CASSLNPGTGGARELFF

len: 13
abundance: .
j_gene: TRBJ1-1
v_gene: TRBV12-1
d_gene: .
CDR3nt: TGTGCCAGCAGCTTACAATCAGGGGATGAAGCTTTCTTT
CDR3aa: CASSLQSGDEAFF

len: 15
abundance: .
j_gene: TRBJ1-5
v_gene: TRBV6-5
d_gene: TRBD1
CDR3nt: TGTGCCAGCAGTCCCAAGCCACAGGGGACTCAGCCCCAGCATTTT
CDR3aa: CASSPKPQGTQPQHF

len: 19
abundance: .
j_gene: TRBJ2-6
v_gene: TRBV21-1
d_gene: .
CDR3nt: TGTGCCAGCAGCCTAGGGACACCAAACCCTTCTTGTGGGGCCAACGTCCTGACTTTC
CDR3aa: CASSLGTPNPSCGANVLTF

len: 16
abundance: .
j_gene: TRBJ2-1
v_gene: TRBV7-6
d_gene: TRBD2
CDR3nt: TGTGCCAGCAGCTTAGCTTCAGCGGGAGTCTACAATGAGCAGTTCTTC
CDR3aa: CASSLASAGVYNEQFF

len: 13
abundance: .
j_gene: TRBJ2-2
v_gene: TRBV6-6
d_gene: TRBD2
CDR3nt: TGTGCCAGCAGGGGACTATTTACCGGGGAGCTGTTTTTT
CDR3aa: CASRGLFTGELFF

len: 16
abundance: .
j_gene: TRBJ1-1
v_gene: TRBV6-5
d_gene: TRBD1
CDR3nt: TGTGCCAGCAGTTACTCATGGGACAGGGGGAACACTGAAGCTTTCTTT
CDR3aa: CASSYSWDRGNTEAFF

len: 18
abundance: .
j_gene: TRBJ2-1
v_gene: TRBV9
d_gene: TRBD2
CDR3nt: TGTGCCAGCAGCGTAGCTGTTATAGCGGGAGGATATGGGAATGAGCAGTTCTTC
CDR3aa: CASSVAVIAGGYGNEQFF

len: 14
abundance: .
j_gene: TRBJ1-1
v_gene: TRBV27
d_gene: TRBD1
CDR3nt: TGTGCCAGCAGTACGGACAGGGAGGCAGGTGAAGCTTTCTTT
CDR3aa: CASSTDREAGEAFF

len: 11
abundance: .
j_gene: TRBJ2-1
v_gene: TRBV19
d_gene: .
CDR3nt: TGTGCCAGTAGATCGGGATATGAGCAGTTCTTC
CDR3aa: CASRSGYEQFF

len: 15
abundance: .
j_gene: TRBJ2-1
v_gene: TRBV5-1
d_gene: .
CDR3nt: TGCGCCAGCAGAGAGCCGGGGAGCTCCTACAATGAGCAGTTCTTC
CDR3aa: CASREPGSSYNEQFF